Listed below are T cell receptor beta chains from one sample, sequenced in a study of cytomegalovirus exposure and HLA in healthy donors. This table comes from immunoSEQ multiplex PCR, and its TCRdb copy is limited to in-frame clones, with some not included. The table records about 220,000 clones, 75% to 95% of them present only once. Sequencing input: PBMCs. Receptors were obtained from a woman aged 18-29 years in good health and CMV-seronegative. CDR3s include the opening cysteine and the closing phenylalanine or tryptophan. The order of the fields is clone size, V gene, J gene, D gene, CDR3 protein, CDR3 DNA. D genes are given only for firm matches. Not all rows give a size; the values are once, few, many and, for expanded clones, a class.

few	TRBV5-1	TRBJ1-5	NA	CASRPDSNQPQHF	TGCGCCAGCAGACCGGACAGTAATCAGCCCCAGCATTTT
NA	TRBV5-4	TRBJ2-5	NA	CASSPRNQETQYF	TGTGCCAGCAGCCCCCGTAATCAAGAGACCCAGTACTTC
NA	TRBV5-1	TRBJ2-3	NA	CASSLDGVGDTQYF	TGCGCCAGCAGCTTGGACGGGGTGGGAGATACGCAGTATTTT
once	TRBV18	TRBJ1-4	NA	CASSPATNEKLFF	TGTGCCAGCTCACCCGCAACTAATGAAAAACTGTTTTTT
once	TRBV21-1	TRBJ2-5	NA	CASSKVGRLAGETQYF	TGTGCCAGCAGCAAAGTGGGGAGACTAGCGGGAGAGACCCAGTACTTC
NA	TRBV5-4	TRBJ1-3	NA	CASSPGVGRSGNTIYF	TGTGCCAGCAGCCCGGGGGTGGGTCGCTCTGGAAACACCATATATTTT
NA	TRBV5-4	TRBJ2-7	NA	CASSLAGGPGSREQYF	TGTGCCAGCAGCTTGGCCGGGGGGCCCGGCTCTAGGGAGCAGTACTTC
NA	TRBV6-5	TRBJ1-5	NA	CASSRRQDSNQPQHF	TGTGCCAGCAGTAGGCGACAGGATAGCAATCAGCCCCAGCATTTT
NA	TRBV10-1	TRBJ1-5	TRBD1	CASSTGGFDQPQHF	TGCGCCAGCAGTACAGGGGGCTTTGATCAGCCCCAGCATTTT
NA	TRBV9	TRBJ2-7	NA	CASSVSYPDYEQYF	TGTGCCAGCAGCGTTTCGTACCCAGACTACGAGCAGTACTTC
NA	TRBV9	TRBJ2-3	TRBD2	CASSVASGRFTDTQYF	TGTGCCAGCAGCGTGGCTAGCGGGAGGTTCACAGATACGCAGTATTTT
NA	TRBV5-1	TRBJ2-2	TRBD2	CASSPILAGVSTGELFF	TGCGCCAGCAGCCCAATCCTAGCGGGAGTTAGTACCGGGGAGCTGTTTTTT
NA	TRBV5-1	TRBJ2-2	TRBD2	CASSSGLAGGTGELFF	TGCGCCAGCAGCTCGGGACTAGCGGGGGGAACCGGGGAGCTGTTTTTT
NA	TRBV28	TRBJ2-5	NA	CASSLGGTVEETQYF	TGTGCCAGCAGTTTAGGGGGCACAGTTGAAGAGACCCAGTACTTC
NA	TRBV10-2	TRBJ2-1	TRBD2	CASNLFGGRPGDEQFF	TGCGCCAGCAATCTGTTCGGCGGGAGACCGGGAGATGAGCAGTTCTTC
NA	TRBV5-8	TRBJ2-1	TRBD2	CASSLSGGGYNEQFF	TGTGCCAGCAGCTTGAGCGGGGGAGGCTACAATGAGCAGTTCTTC
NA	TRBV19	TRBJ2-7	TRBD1	CASSMLGTGSGEQYF	TGTGCCAGTAGTATGCTCGGGACAGGGTCTGGCGAGCAGTACTTC
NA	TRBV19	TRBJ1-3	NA	CASRKQQNSGNTIYF	TGTGCCAGTAGGAAACAGCAAAACTCTGGAAACACCATATATTTT
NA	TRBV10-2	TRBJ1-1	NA	CASSAGRQFTEAFF	TGCGCCAGCAGTGCGGGTCGGCAGTTCACTGAAGCTTTCTTT
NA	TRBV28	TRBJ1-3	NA	CASSSPPSGRNTIYF	TGTGCCAGCAGTTCCCCCCCTTCGGGGAGAAACACCATATATTTT
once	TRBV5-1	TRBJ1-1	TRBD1	CASSGQGSVTEAFF	TGCGCCAGCAGCGGACAGGGGTCGGTCACTGAAGCTTTCTTT
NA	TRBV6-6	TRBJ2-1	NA	CASSPVGPAYNEQFF	TGTGCCAGCAGTCCCGTGGGGCCAGCCTACAATGAGCAGTTCTTC
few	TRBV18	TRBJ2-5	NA	CASSPPSGMETQYF	TGTGCCAGCTCACCACCTTCAGGGATGGAGACCCAGTACTTC
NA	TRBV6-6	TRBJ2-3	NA	CASSFPGDTQYF	TGTGCCAGCAGTTTTCCCGGAGATACGCAGTATTTT
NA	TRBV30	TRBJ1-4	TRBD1	CAWSRDRSTNEKLFF	TGTGCCTGGAGCCGGGACAGGAGCACTAATGAAAAACTGTTTTTT
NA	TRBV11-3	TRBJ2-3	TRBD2	CASSLTHGAGGADTQYF	TGTGCCAGCAGCTTAACCCACGGGGCGGGAGGCGCAGATACGCAGTATTTT
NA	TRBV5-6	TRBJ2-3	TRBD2	CASSKARLATDTQYF	TGTGCCAGCAGCAAGGCTAGACTAGCTACAGATACGCAGTATTTT
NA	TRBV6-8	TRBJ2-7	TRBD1	CAGNRGRYEQYF	TGTGCCGGCAACAGGGGGCGCTACGAGCAGTACTTC
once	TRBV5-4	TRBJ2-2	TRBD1	CASSRQGRGTGELFF	TGTGCCAGCAGCCGACAGGGCCGTGGCACCGGGGAGCTGTTTTTT
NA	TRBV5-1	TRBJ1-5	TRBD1	CASSIDGTGINQPQHF	TGCGCCAGCAGCATAGATGGGACAGGGATTAATCAGCCCCAGCATTTT
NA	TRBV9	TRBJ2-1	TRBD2	CASSVVAGSPYNEQFF	TGTGCCAGCAGCGTAGTAGCGGGATCCCCCTACAATGAGCAGTTCTTC
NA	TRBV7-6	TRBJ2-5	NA	CASSIGQNQETQYF	TGTGCCAGCAGCATCGGACAGAACCAAGAGACCCAGTACTTC
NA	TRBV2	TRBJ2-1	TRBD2	CASKILTSGSNEQFF	TGTGCCAGCAAGATTTTGACTAGCGGGAGCAATGAGCAGTTCTTC
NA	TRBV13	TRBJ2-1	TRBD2	CASFTSGWRNEQFF	TGTGCCAGCTTCACTAGCGGTTGGAGGAATGAGCAGTTCTTC
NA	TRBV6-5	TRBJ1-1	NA	CASNPSGGEDTEAFF	TGTGCCAGCAACCCCTCCGGAGGGGAGGACACTGAAGCTTTCTTT